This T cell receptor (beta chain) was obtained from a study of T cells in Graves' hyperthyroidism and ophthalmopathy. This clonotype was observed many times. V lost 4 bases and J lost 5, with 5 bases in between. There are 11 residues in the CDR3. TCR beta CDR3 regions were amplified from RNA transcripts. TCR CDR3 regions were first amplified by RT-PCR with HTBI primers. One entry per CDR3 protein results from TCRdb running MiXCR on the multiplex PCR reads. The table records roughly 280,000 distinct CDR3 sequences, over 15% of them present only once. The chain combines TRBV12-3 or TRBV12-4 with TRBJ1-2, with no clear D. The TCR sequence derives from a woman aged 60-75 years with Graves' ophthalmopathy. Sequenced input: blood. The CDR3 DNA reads TGTGCCAGCAGTTCTCGTTATGGCTACACCTTC. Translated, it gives CASSSRYGYTF.